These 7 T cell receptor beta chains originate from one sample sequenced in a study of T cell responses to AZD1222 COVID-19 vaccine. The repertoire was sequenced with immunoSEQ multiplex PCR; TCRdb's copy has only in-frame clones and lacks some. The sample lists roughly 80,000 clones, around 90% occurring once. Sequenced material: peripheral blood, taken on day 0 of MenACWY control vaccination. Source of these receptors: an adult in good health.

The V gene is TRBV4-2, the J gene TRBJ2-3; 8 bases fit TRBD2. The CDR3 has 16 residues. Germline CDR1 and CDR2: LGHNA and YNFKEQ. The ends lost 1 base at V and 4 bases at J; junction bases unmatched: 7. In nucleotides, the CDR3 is TGTGCCAGCAGCCAAGTTAGTAGCGGGGCCTCAGATACGCAGTATTTT. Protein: CASSQVSSGASDTQYF.

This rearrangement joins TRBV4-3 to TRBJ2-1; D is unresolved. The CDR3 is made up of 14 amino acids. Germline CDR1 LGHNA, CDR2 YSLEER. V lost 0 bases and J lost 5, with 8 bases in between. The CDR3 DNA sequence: TGCGCCAGCAGCCAAGATGGGCCACACAATGAGCAGTTCTTC. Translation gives CASSQDGPHNEQFF.

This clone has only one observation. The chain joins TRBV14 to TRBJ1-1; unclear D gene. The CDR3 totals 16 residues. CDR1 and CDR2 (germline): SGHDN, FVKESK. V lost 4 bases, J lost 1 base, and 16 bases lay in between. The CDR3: CASSPPHDGWNTEAFF. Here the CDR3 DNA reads TGTGCCAGCAGCCCACCCCACGACGGATGGAACACTGAAGCTTTCTTT.

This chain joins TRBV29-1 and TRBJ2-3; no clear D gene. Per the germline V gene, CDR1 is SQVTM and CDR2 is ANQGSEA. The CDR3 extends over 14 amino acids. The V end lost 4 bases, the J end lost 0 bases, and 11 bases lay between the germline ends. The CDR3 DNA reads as TGCAGCGTTGGACCTTTCACAAGCACAGATACGCAGTATTTT. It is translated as CSVGPFTSTDTQYF.

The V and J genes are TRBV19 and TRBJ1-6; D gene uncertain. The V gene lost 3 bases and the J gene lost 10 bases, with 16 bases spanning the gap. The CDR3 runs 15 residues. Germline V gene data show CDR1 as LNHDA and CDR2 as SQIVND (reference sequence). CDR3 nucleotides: TGTGCCAGTAGTATTAGTACCCAGGTGGAATCACCCCTCCACTTT. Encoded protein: CASSISTQVESPLHF.

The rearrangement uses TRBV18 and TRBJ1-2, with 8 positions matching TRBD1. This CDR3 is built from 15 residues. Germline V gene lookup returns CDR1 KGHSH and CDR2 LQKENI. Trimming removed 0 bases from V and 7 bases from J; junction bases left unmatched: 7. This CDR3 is CASSPPWTGPSGYTF. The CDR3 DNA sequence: TGTGCCAGCTCACCACCTTGGACAGGGCCTAGTGGCTACACCTTC.

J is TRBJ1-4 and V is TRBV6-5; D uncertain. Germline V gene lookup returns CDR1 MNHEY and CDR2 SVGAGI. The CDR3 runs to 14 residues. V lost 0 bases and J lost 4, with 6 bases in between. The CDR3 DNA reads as TGTGCCAGCAGTTACTCGAACAGTAATGAAAAACTGTTTTTT. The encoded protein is CASSYSNSNEKLFF.